These 26 T cell receptor beta chains share one sample of origin, sequenced in a study of cytomegalovirus exposure and HLA in healthy donors. Data came from immunoSEQ multiplex PCR; TCRdb stores just in-frame clones and leaves some out. The table has 120,000 or so clones, approximately 90% seen once. The specimen sequenced was PBMCs. All receptors come from a man aged 18 to 29 in good health and CMV-seropositive.

This clone is a singleton in its sample. The V and J genes are TRBV6-1 and TRBJ2-3, with TRBD2 identical over 8 bases. V lost 1 base and J lost 5; bases outside the gene matches: 5. CDR1 and CDR2 from the germline V gene are MNHNS and SASEGT. This CDR3 is built from 15 residues. The CDR3, as DNA: TGTGCCAGCAGTGAAGAGGCTAGCGGGCTAGATACGCAGTATTTT. It specifies CASSEEASGLDTQYF.

This sequence joins TRBV6-4 and TRBJ1-4; D unclear. The CDR3 loop spans 14 amino acids. The germline V gene has CDR1 MRHNA and CDR2 SNTAGT. V dropped 4 bases and J dropped 8 bases, with 14 bases sitting between them. CDR3 in amino acids: CASSAEERSEKLFF. The CDR3 DNA reads TGTGCCAGCAGTGCAGAAGAAAGGAGCGAAAAACTGTTTTTT.

This chain links TRBV27 with TRBJ1-2; TRBD1 matches at 10 bases. The CDR3 covers 17 residues. The V and J ends lost 0 bases and 3 bases, in that order; junction bases with no gene match: 7. CDR1 MNHEY and CDR2 SMNVEV come from the germline V gene (reference sequence). The CDR3 DNA reads as TGTGCCAGCAGTTTATCGGGACAGGGGCTGACGCACTATGGCTACACCTTC. Protein sequence: CASSLSGQGLTHYGYTF.

This clone was seen a handful of times. The chain employs TRBV2 and TRBJ1-1; D possibly corresponds to TRBD1 (6 bases). Between the trimmed V and J ends, which lost 2 bases and 7 bases, there was a span of 11 bases. CDR1 is SNHLY, CDR2 FYNNEI, per germline. CDR3 length equals 13 residues. The CDR3, as DNA: TGTGCCAGCAGTGAAAGGGAGGGGGTTGAAGCTTTCTTT. Its translation is CASSEREGVEAFF.

The chain uses TRBV6-5 and TRBJ2-1; 8 bases are shared with TRBD2. CDR3 size: 14 residues. Per the germline V gene, CDR1 is MNHEY and CDR2 is SVGAGI. J gave up 1 base and V 4 bases, and 0 bases lay outside the gene matches. CDR3 sequence: CASSLAGSYNEQFF. DNA of the CDR3: TGTGCCAGCAGTTTAGCGGGGTCCTACAATGAGCAGTTCTTC.

The genes are TRBV5-6 and TRBJ1-4, with a tentative D call TRBD1 (5 bases). This CDR3 is built from 16 residues. Germline V gene data show CDR1 as SGHDT and CDR2 as YYEEEE. V shed 6 bases and J shed 8 bases, with 23 bases lying between them. This chain's CDR3 is CASTSGAGRANEKLFF. The CDR3 region has the DNA TGTGCCAGCACCTCGGGAGCGGGGCGGGCGAACGAAAAACTGTTTTTT.

The chain links TRBV28 to TRBJ1-5, with D maybe TRBD1 (5 bases). Germline values: CDR1 MDHEN, CDR2 SYDVKM. V dropped 6 bases and J dropped 4 bases, with 16 bases sitting between them. The CDR3 consists of 15 residues. CDR3 amino acids: CASSGGAGRNQPQHF. The DNA for the CDR3 is TGTGCCAGCAGCGGCGGAGCAGGGAGGAATCAGCCCCAGCATTTT. Full variable domain (missing parts from reference TRBV28 and TRBJ1-5): DVKVTQSSRYLVKRTGEKVFLECVQDMDHENMFWYRQDPGLGLRLIYFSYDVKMKEKGDIPEGYSVSREKKERFSLILESASTNQTSMYLCASSGGAGRNQPQHFGDGTRLSIL.

The chain carries TRBV6-5 and TRBJ2-1; 8 bases align to TRBD1. The germline CDR1 and CDR2 sequences are MNHEY and SVGAGI. Trimming at V came to 6 bases and at J to 8 bases, leaving 9 bases not matched to a gene. The CDR3 sequence is 14 residues long. CDR3 residues: CASRPGQVLYEQFF. DNA for the CDR3: TGTGCCAGCAGACCGGGACAGGTACTCTATGAGCAGTTCTTC.

The chain combines TRBV18 with TRBJ2-1; TRBD2 matches at 7 bases. V lost 1 base to trimming and J lost 2 bases; unmatched junction nucleotides: 5. The length of the CDR3 is 16 residues. Germline CDR1 reads KGHSH; CDR2 reads LQKENI. CDR3 sequence (DNA): TGTGCCAGCTCACCACTGCGGGAGACAGCCTACAATGAGCAGTTCTTC. This encodes CASSPLRETAYNEQFF.

In this sample, this clone turned up a few times. The V gene is TRBV5-1, the J gene TRBJ2-3, with TRBD2 identical over 8 bases. The germline V gene has CDR1 SGHRS and CDR2 YFSETQ. Trimming at V came to 4 bases and at J to 6 bases, leaving 4 bases not matched to a gene. This CDR3 region has 13 residues. The CDR3 loop reads CASSEGLADTQYF. In DNA, the CDR3 is TGCGCCAGCAGCGAAGGACTAGCCGATACGCAGTATTTT.

The chain carries TRBV28 and TRBJ1-5, with a tentative D call TRBD1 (6 bases). CDR3 length: 16 residues. V lost 5 bases and J 6 bases, leaving 20 bases between the germline ends. CDR1 and CDR2 from the germline V gene are MDHEN and SYDVKM. The CDR3 loop is CASSTSRTVFIQPQHF. The CDR3 DNA is TGTGCCAGCAGTACTTCCAGGACAGTCTTCATTCAGCCCCAGCATTTT. Together with reference TRBV28 and TRBJ1-5, the CDR3 gives the full variable domain: DVKVTQSSRYLVKRTGEKVFLECVQDMDHENMFWYRQDPGLGLRLIYFSYDVKMKEKGDIPEGYSVSREKKERFSLILESASTNQTSMYLCASSTSRTVFIQPQHFGDGTRLSIL.

Turning to this clone: One end of the junction fails to match germline, which may point to a read error. The chain uses TRBV7-7 and TRBJ1-4; 7 bases match TRBD1. This CDR3 is built from 15 residues. The V gene's germline CDR1 is SSHAT and CDR2 FNYEAQ (reference sequence). The CDR3 loop reads CASSLTQGSNEKLFF. The CDR3 DNA reads as TGTGCTAGCAGCTTGACACAGGGGTCTAATGAAAAACTGTTTTTT.

The rearrangement joins TRBV6-5 to TRBJ2-5, with 8 bases aligning to TRBD2. Germline-derived CDR1 and CDR2 are MNHEY and SVGAGI. CDR3 length equals 15 residues. V dropped 5 bases and J dropped 4; count of bases not matched to a gene: 9. CDR3 sequence reads: CASSQVGLVGETQYF. The CDR3 DNA sequence: TGTGCCAGCAGTCAAGTGGGACTAGTAGGAGAGACCCAGTACTTC.

The chain has TRBV5-8 and TRBJ2-3; maybe TRBD1 (6 bases). Germline assignment: CDR1 SGHTS and CDR2 YDEGEE. The CDR3 is 15 residues long. V lost 4 bases, J lost 3 bases, and 15 bases lay in between. This CDR3 is CASSLLDRGTDTQYF. The CDR3 DNA reads as TGTGCCAGCAGCCTTTTGGACAGAGGTACAGATACGCAGTATTTT.

This clone has only one observation. The chain joins TRBV27 to TRBJ1-1; 8 nucleotides agree with TRBD1. The ends lost 10 bases at V and 4 bases at J; junction bases unmatched: 20. Germline loops: CDR1 MNHEY, CDR2 SMNVEV (reference sequence). The CDR3 is 17 residues long. CDR3 residues: CATSALDRVVIGTEAFF. CDR3 bases: TGTGCCACCTCCGCTTTGGACAGGGTGGTAATCGGCACTGAAGCTTTCTTT.

CDR3 protein: CASGQGSGELFF. The CDR3 DNA is TGTGCCAGCGGCCAGGGTTCCGGGGAGCTGTTTTTT. The chain is built from TRBV7-6 and TRBJ2-2, with D possibly matching TRBD1 (5 bases). Germline CDR1 and CDR2: SGHVS and FNYEAQ. V was clipped by 8 bases and J by 6 bases, with 10 bases between them. The CDR3 totals 12 residues.

The genes are TRBV5-1 and TRBJ1-2, with D unclear. The CDR3 has 16 residues. Trimming took off 0 bases at V and 4 bases at J, with 16 bases between the two ends. The germline V gene has CDR1 SGHRS and CDR2 YFSETQ. CDR3 in DNA: TGCGCCAGCAGCTTGGGTTCTCGCCGGCCGGGCTATGGCTACACCTTC. It specifies CASSLGSRRPGYGYTF.

The rearrangement joins TRBV7-2 to TRBJ1-5; no firm D call. This CDR3 is built from 14 residues. In germline, CDR1 is SGHTA, CDR2 FQGNSA. V lost 4 bases, J lost 1 base, and 8 bases lay in between. The DNA for the CDR3 is TGTGCCAGCAGCTCCGGAGGGAGCAATCAGCCCCAGCATTTT. Translating gives CASSSGGSNQPQHF.

The V and J genes are TRBV5-1 and TRBJ1-4; D is perhaps TRBD1 (5 bases). Germline assignment: CDR1 SGHRS and CDR2 YFSETQ. The CDR3 covers 15 residues. Trimming took off 1 base at V and 6 bases at J, with 13 bases between the two ends. The DNA for the CDR3 is TGCGCCAGCAGCTTGTCCGGGGACTTTTATGAAAAACTGTTTTTT. This sequence encodes CASSLSGDFYEKLFF. Drawing the rest from reference TRBV5-1 and TRBJ1-4, the complete variable domain is KAGVTQTPRYLIKTRGQQVTLSCSPISGHRSVSWYQQTPGQGLQFLFEYFSETQRNKGNFPGRFSGRQFSNSRSEMNVSTLELGDSALYLCASSLSGDFYEKLFFGSGTQLSVL.

The V gene is TRBV7-2, the J gene TRBJ2-6, with D hard to call. This CDR3 is built from 15 residues. Germline assignment: CDR1 SGHTA and CDR2 FQGNSA. V dropped 1 base and J dropped 0 bases, with 4 bases sitting between them. DNA of the CDR3: TGTGCCAGCAGCTTAGTAGTCTCTGGGGCCAACGTCCTGACTTTC. Amino acid sequence: CASSLVVSGANVLTF. Looking up the rest from reference TRBV7-2 and TRBJ2-6 gives the full variable domain: GAGVSQSPSNKVTEKGKDVELRCDPISGHTALYWYRQSLGQGLEFLIYFQGNSAPDKSGLPSDRFSAERTGGSVSTLTIQRTQQEDSAVYLCASSLVVSGANVLTFGAGSRLTVL.

The V and J genes are TRBV19 and TRBJ1-3; unclear D gene. Trimming took off 8 bases at V and 0 bases at J, with 26 bases between the two ends. Germline loops: CDR1 LNHDA, CDR2 SQIVND (reference sequence). This CDR3 is built from 19 residues. The CDR3 DNA reads TGTGCCAGTTCGAGAGGAAGAGGCAGACTCCTGATCTCTGGAAACACCATATATTTT. The encoded protein is CASSRGRGRLLISGNTIYF.

The V and J genes are TRBV21-1 and TRBJ1-2; the table's D call of TRBD1 was not tested on the DNA. TRBV21-1 is flagged as a pseudogene. The CDR3 has 12 residues. The CDR3 bases are TGTGCCAGCAGCAAGGACAGGGGCGGCTACACCTTC. Translating gives CASSKDRGGYTF.

J is TRBJ2-1 and V is TRBV5-1; 9 bases line up with TRBD2. The CDR3 length is 14 residues. The V and J ends lost 1 base and 8 bases, in that order; junction bases with no gene match: 4. CDR1 and CDR2 (germline): SGHRS, YFSETQ. CDR3 nucleotide sequence: TGCGCCAGCAGCTTGCGAGGCGGGGGGGATGAGCAGTTCTTC. It codes for CASSLRGGGDEQFF.

CDR3 amino acids: CASSHDLGRTGELFF. Here the CDR3 DNA reads TGTGCCAGCAGCCACGACCTGGGGAGGACCGGGGAGCTGTTTTTT. The V call is TRBV5-5, the J call TRBJ2-2; TRBD2 might be the D (6 bases). Per the germline V gene, CDR1 is SGHKS and CDR2 is YYEKEE (reference sequence). Trimming shortened V by 4 bases and J by 5 bases, and 15 bases separated the two germline ends. The CDR3 consists of 15 residues.

The chain combines TRBV4-2 with TRBJ2-1, with TRBD2 identical over 7 bases. The CDR3 runs to 16 residues. The V gene's germline CDR1 is LGHNA and CDR2 YNFKEQ. The V segment lost 0 bases and the J segment 7 bases; nucleotides outside the gene matches: 9. The CDR3 nucleotides are TGTGCCAGCAGCCAAGAACGGGCTAGCGGATGGAATGAGCAGTTCTTC. Protein product: CASSQERASGWNEQFF.

The chain employs TRBV15 and TRBJ2-5; the match to TRBD1 covers 8 bases. Germline loops: CDR1 LNHNV, CDR2 YYDKDF (reference sequence). There are 14 residues in the CDR3. The trim removed 5 bases at V and 5 bases at J, leaving 7 bases unmatched. The CDR3 loop is CATSPRTGRETQYF. The CDR3 nucleotides read TGTGCCACCAGCCCCCGGACAGGGCGGGAGACCCAGTACTTC.